Following are 10 T cell receptor beta chains from one sample sequenced in a study of metastatic and nonmetastatic thyroid tumors (TCRdb year 2020). Before undergoing thyroid surgery, none of the patients had been given any kind of treatment. Library creation used PCR. The run used an Illumina HiSeq 4000. TCRdb reprocessed the public reads (quality trimming at Q25 with fastp, clone calling with MiXCR) and kept in-frame beta chains. The sample table records 13,000 or so clones; more than 20% of these occur just once. Of the sample, roughly 18% falls within the top ten clones. Sequencing used tumor tissue. These receptors came from a female donor with papillary thyroid cancer or a benign thyroid nodule (not recorded which). Some clones in this sample may be carry-over from other donors' samples.

By sample fraction, this clone is medium-sized. The V gene is TRBV12-5, the J gene TRBJ2-1, with no clear D. V lost 6 bases and J lost 10, with 19 bases in between. Germline V gene data show CDR1 as LGHNT and CDR2 as FRNRAP. The CDR3 sequence is 14 residues long. The CDR3 coding sequence is TGTGCTAGTGGCTACGATCTAGGGTTGGGCGAGCAGTTCTTC. Translation: CASGYDLGLGEQFF.

Many counts were recorded for this clone. The chain employs TRBV20-1 and TRBJ1-5; TRBD1 aligns across 8 bases. From germline, CDR1 is DFQATT and CDR2 SNEGSKA (reference sequence). This CDR3 has 14 residues. The J segment lost 4 bases and the V segment lost 3 bases, leaving 5 bases of the junction unmatched. The CDR3 reads CSASKGQVNQPQHF. DNA for the CDR3: TGCAGTGCTAGTAAGGGACAGGTTAATCAGCCCCAGCATTTT.

The rearrangement uses TRBV14 and TRBJ1-6; D gene ambiguous. Trimming pared 2 bases from V and 7 bases from J, leaving 18 bases between. The CDR3 loop spans 17 amino acids. CDR1 SGHDN and CDR2 FVKESK come from the germline V gene. The CDR3 region is CASSQLPARLPNSPLHF. The CDR3 DNA is TGTGCCAGCAGCCAATTACCCGCCAGGTTGCCCAATTCACCCCTCCACTTT.

This clone ranks as medium-sized (0.01 to 0.1%). The rearrangement links TRBV19 to TRBJ1-2; D perhaps matches TRBD1 (6 bases). CDR1 LNHDA and CDR2 SQIVND come from the germline V gene (reference sequence). The CDR3 covers 14 residues. V was clipped by 7 bases and J by 3 bases, with 15 bases between them. The CDR3 here is CASTKWGADYGYTF. The CDR3 nucleotides are TGTGCCAGTACCAAATGGGGGGCAGACTATGGCTACACCTTC.

This clone is categorized as medium-sized. The chain has TRBV28 and TRBJ2-1; TRBD1 matches 7 bases. V was pared by 1 base and J by 6 bases, with 6 bases of the junction left unmatched. The CDR3 totals 15 residues. Germline V gene lookup returns CDR1 MDHEN and CDR2 SYDVKM. The CDR3 sequence: CASSLFDRERNEQFF. CDR3 sequence (DNA): TGTGCCAGCAGTTTATTCGACAGGGAACGCAATGAGCAGTTCTTC.

This clone is medium-sized (0.01 to 0.1%) in the sample. The gene calls are TRBV12-3 or TRBV12-4 and TRBJ1-1; 8 bases line up with TRBD1. The CDR3 sequence is 13 residues long. The trim removed 6 bases at V and 11 bases at J, leaving 11 bases unmatched. The CDR3 loop is CASSLGQGRAAFF. The CDR3 DNA follows: TGTGCCAGCAGCCTTGGACAGGGAAGGGCGGCTTTCTTT.

The sample holds a few counts of this clone. The germline gene is not matched at one end of the junction; a read error may be the cause. This chain uses TRBV6-2 or TRBV6-3 with TRBJ2-5; 10 bases map to TRBD2. CDR1 is MNHEY and CDR2 is SVGEGT in the germline V gene. This CDR3 comprises 15 residues. Written as DNA, the CDR3 is TGTGCCAGCAGTTACTGGGGACTAGCGCAAGAGACCCGGTACTTC. Protein product: CASSYWGLAQETRYF.

The CDR3 DNA reads TGTGCCAGTAGTAGGGGGACAGGGGGCCGGAACGAGCAGTACTTC. Protein sequence: CASSRGTGGRNEQYF. J is TRBJ2-7 and V is TRBV19; TRBD1 aligns across 12 bases. Germline loops: CDR1 LNHDA, CDR2 SQIVND (reference sequence). V dropped 4 bases and J dropped 5; count of bases not matched to a gene: 6. The CDR3 is 15 residues long.

By share of the sample, this clone is medium-sized. V usage is TRBV30 and J usage is TRBJ2-1; 7 bases agree with TRBD2. The CDR3 loop spans 13 amino acids. Germline values: CDR1 GTSNPN, CDR2 SVGIG (reference sequence). J lost 8 bases, V lost 3 bases, and 7 bases had no gene match. This chain's CDR3 is CAWRRLGGDEQFF. The CDR3 DNA sequence: TGTGCCTGGAGGAGGCTGGGAGGGGATGAGCAGTTCTTC.

The chain recombines TRBV4-1 with TRBJ2-1; D remains ambiguous. Trimming removed 0 bases at V and 0 bases at J, with 12 bases between. Germline V gene lookup returns CDR1 MGHRA and CDR2 YSYEKL. The CDR3 sequence is 17 residues long. The CDR3 region has the DNA TGCGCCAGCAGCCAAGATACGGCTAGTGGCTCCTACAATGAGCAGTTCTTC. Translation gives CASSQDTASGSYNEQFF.